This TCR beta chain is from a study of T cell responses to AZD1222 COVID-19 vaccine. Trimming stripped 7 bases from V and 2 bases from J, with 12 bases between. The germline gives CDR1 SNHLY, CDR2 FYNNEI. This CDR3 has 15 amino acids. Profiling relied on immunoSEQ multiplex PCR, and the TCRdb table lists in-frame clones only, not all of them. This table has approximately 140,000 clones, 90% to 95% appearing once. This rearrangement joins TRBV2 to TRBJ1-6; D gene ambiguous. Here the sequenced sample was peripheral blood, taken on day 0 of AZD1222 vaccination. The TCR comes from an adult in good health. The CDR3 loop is CASTYTPTYNSPLHF. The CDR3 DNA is TGTGCCAGCACGTACACCCCAACCTATAATTCACCCCTCCACTTT. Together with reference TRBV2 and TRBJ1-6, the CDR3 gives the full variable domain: EPEVTQTPSHQVTQMGQEVILRCVPISNHLYFYWYRQILGQKVEFLVSFYNNEISEKSEIFDDQFSVERPDGSNFTLKIRSTKLEDSAMYFCASTYTPTYNSPLHFGNGTRLTVT.